The rows below give T cell receptor beta chains drawn from one sample of a study of blood T cell repertoires in COVID-19. Libraries were prepared by immunoSEQ multiplex PCR; TCRdb keeps only in-frame clonotypes and omits some of them. The data hold roughly 97,000 clones, with roughly 79% observed a single time. Material for sequencing was peripheral blood. The receptors come from a man aged 65 to 85 with acute or convalescent COVID-19. Each CDR3 is given with its conserved first and last residue. The D gene is left open where the match is weak. Clone size is given for some rows only: seen once, a few or many times, or a class if the clone is expanded.

>TRBV6-5|.|13|TRBJ1-5|.
TGTGCCAGCAGTTATAGCAGCTATCAGCCCCAGCATTTT
CASSYSSYQPQHF
>TRBV10-2|.|15|TRBJ1-1|.
TGCGCCAGCACGGACGAGGGATCCTTGAACACTGAAGCTTTCTTT
CASTDEGSLNTEAFF
>TRBV28|TRBD2|15|TRBJ2-1|.
TGTGCCAGCAGTTCAGCGGGAAGCTCCTACAATGAGCAGTTCTTC
CASSSAGSSYNEQFF
>TRBV6-4|TRBD2|15|TRBJ2-2|once
TGTGCCAGCCGTTACCGGGACTATGCCGGCGGGGAGCTGTTTTTT
CASRYRDYAGGELFF
>TRBV9|TRBD1|16|TRBJ2-2|.
TGTGCCAGCAGCGCCGGGACAGACGCGAACACCGGGGAGCTGTTTTTT
CASSAGTDANTGELFF
>TRBV7-2|.|14|TRBJ1-1|.
TGTGCCAGCAGCTTAGCGCTCCTGACAACTGAAGCTTTCTTT
CASSLALLTTEAFF
>TRBV5-5|TRBD1|15|TRBJ1-1|.
TGTGCCAGCAGCTTGGAAGGGGACAGGGGGAAGAGGGCTTTCTTT
CASSLEGDRGKRAFF
>TRBV15|.|14|TRBJ1-2|once
TGTGCCACCAGCAGAGGTGGCAGGAACTATGGCTACACCTTC
CATSRGGRNYGYTF
>TRBV28|TRBD2|15|TRBJ2-1|.
TGTGCCAGCAAACATAGCGGGGGTCGCTACAATGAGCAGTTCTTC
CASKHSGGRYNEQFF
>TRBV18|TRBD2|18|TRBJ2-3|.
TGTGCCAGCTCAGGGGGAACTAGCGGGAGCCGGATCACAGATACGCAGTATTTT
CASSGGTSGSRITDTQYF
>TRBV18|.|15|TRBJ2-2|.
TGTGCCAGCTCACCAGGGGAGGCGAACACCGGGGAGCTGTTTTTT
CASSPGEANTGELFF
>TRBV3-1/TRBV3-2|.|13|TRBJ2-1|.
TGTGCCAGCAGGGAGGAACTAAACAATGAGCAGTTCTTC
CASREELNNEQFF
>TRBV6-2/TRBV6-3|TRBD2|17|TRBJ2-5|.
TGTGCCAGCAGTACTCGGGGACTAGCGGGTTTACAAGAGACCCAGTACTTC
CASSTRGLAGLQETQYF
>TRBV5-1|TRBD1|16|TRBJ2-7|once
TGCGCCAGCAGCCCCTCCCTCCGGACAGGGACCAACGAGCAGTACTTC
CASSPSLRTGTNEQYF
>TRBV7-2|.|15|TRBJ2-5|few
TGTGCCAGCAGTCAACGAGGATGGGGGGAAGAGACCCAGTACTTC
CASSQRGWGEETQYF
>TRBV5-5|.|16|TRBJ1-2|.
TGTGCCAGCAGCTTGAATCAGGGCCGGAGTAGCTATGGCTACACCTTC
CASSLNQGRSSYGYTF
>TRBV30|.|13|TRBJ1-5|.
TGTGCCTGGAGTTACACAGATAATCAGCCCCAGCATTTT
CAWSYTDNQPQHF
>TRBV10-3|.|14|TRBJ1-2|.
TGTGCCATCAGTGAGTGGACATCTAACTATGGCTACACCTTC
CAISEWTSNYGYTF